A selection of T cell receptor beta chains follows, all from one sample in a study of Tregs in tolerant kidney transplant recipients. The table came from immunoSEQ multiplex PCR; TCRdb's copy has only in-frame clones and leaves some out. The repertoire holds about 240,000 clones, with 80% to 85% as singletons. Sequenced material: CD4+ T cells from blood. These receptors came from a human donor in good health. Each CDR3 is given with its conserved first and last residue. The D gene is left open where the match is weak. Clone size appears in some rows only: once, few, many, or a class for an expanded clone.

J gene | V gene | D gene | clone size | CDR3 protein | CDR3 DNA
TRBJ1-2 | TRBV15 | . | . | CATSTRGLGYGYTF | TGTGCCACCAGCACGAGGGGCTTGGGCTATGGCTACACCTTC
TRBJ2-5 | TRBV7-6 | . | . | CASSLVRGSRGETQYF | TGTGCCAGCAGCTTAGTAAGGGGGAGCCGCGGGGAGACCCAGTACTTC
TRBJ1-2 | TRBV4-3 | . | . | CASSQELGDLRF | TGCGCCAGCAGCCAAGAATTGGGAGATCTACGGTTC
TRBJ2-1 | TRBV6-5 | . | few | CASRPPTYNEQFF | TGTGCCAGCCGGCCACCGACCTACAATGAGCAGTTCTTC
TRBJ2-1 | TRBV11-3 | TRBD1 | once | CASSLNRGRGNEQFF | TGTGCCAGCAGCCTTAACAGGGGGCGGGGGAATGAGCAGTTCTTC
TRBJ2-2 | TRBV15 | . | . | CATSPQGYTGELFF | TGTGCCACCAGCCCTCAAGGGTACACCGGGGAGCTGTTTTTT
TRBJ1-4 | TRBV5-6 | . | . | CASSLRQALGATNEKLFF | TGTGCCAGCAGCTTAAGGCAGGCCCTCGGGGCAACTAATGAAAAACTGTTTTTT
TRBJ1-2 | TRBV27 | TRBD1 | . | CASSLGTGGYGYTF | TGTGCCAGCAGTTTAGGGACAGGGGGCTATGGCTACACCTTC
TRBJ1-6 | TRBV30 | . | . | CAWSVLGSYNSPLHF | TGTGCCTGGAGTGTTCTGGGCTCCTATAATTCACCCCTCCACTTT
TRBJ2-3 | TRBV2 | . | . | CASGEVNTQYF | TGTGCCAGCGGCGAGGTAAATACGCAGTATTTT
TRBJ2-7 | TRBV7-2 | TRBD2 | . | CASSPSGSWEQYF | TGTGCCAGCAGCCCAAGCGGGAGCTGGGAGCAGTACTTC
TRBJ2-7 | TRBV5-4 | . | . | CASSGVGREDEQYF | TGTGCCAGCAGCGGGGTGGGGAGAGAGGACGAGCAGTACTTC
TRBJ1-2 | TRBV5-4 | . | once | CASTGPGPRVGYTF | TGTGCCAGCACCGGCCCCGGACCACGAGTAGGCTACACCTTC
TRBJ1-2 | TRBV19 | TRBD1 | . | CASSIVNRGNYGYTF | TGTGCCAGTAGTATCGTAAACAGGGGCAACTATGGCTACACCTTC
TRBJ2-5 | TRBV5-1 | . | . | CASSLGADIQETQYF | TGCGCCAGCAGCTTGGGGGCGGACATCCAAGAGACCCAGTACTTC
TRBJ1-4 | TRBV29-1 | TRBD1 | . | CSVGDRGSGEKLFF | TGCAGCGTGGGAGACAGGGGATCGGGTGAAAAACTGTTTTTT
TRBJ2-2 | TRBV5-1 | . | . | CASSLLESGELFF | TGCGCCAGCAGCCTCCTGGAGTCCGGGGAGCTGTTTTTT
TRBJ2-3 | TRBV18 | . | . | CASSPPLGSSNADTQYF | TGTGCCAGCTCACCACCTTTGGGGTCTAGCAATGCAGATACGCAGTATTTT
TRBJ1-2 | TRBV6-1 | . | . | CASSSGGDYGYTF | TGTGCCAGCAGTTCCGGGGGGGACTATGGCTACACCTTC
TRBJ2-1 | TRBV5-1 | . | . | CASSLAGNPEDEQFF | TGCGCCAGCAGCTTGGCAGGCAACCCCGAGGATGAGCAGTTCTTC
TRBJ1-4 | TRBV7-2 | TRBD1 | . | CASSLQGAINEKLFF | TGTGCCAGCAGCTTACAGGGGGCGATTAATGAAAAACTGTTTTTT
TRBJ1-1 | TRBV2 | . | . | CASVRAGAEAFF | TGTGCCAGCGTCCGTGCAGGGGCTGAAGCTTTCTTT
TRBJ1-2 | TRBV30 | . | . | CAWSVRGRANYGYTF | TGTGCCTGGAGTGTTCGGGGACGGGCTAACTATGGCTACACCTTC
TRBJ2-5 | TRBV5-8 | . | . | CASSLGQTTWYQETQYF | TGTGCCAGCAGCTTGGGACAGACGACTTGGTACCAAGAGACCCAGTACTTC
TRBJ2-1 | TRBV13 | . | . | CASSLNRGGEQFF | TGTGCCAGCAGCTTAAATCGGGGTGGCGAGCAGTTCTTC
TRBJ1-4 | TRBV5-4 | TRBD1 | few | CASSITRDRVGKLFF | TGTGCCAGCAGCATAACCCGGGACAGGGTAGGAAAACTGTTTTTT
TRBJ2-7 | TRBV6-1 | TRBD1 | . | CATKAGQGTYEQYF | TGTGCCACCAAAGCGGGACAGGGAACGTACGAGCAGTACTTC
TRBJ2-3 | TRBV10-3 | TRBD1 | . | CAISDSGRGLTDTQYF | TGTGCCATCAGTGATTCGGGCAGGGGGCTCACAGATACGCAGTATTTT
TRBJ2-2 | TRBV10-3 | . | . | CAISGGRGNTGELFF | TGTGCCATCAGTGGTGGCAGGGGGAACACCGGGGAGCTGTTTTTT
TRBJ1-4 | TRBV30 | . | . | CACSGGYREVSTNEKLFF | TGTGCCTGTAGTGGGGGATACAGGGAGGTATCAACTAATGAAAAACTGTTTTTT
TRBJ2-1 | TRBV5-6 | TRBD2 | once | CASSFLAGGRNNEQFF | TGTGCCAGCAGCTTTCTAGCGGGGGGCCGAAACAATGAGCAGTTCTTC
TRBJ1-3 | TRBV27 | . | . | CASSLSVIGLGGNTIYF | TGTGCCAGCAGTTTGTCGGTAATCGGGTTAGGAGGAAACACCATATATTTT
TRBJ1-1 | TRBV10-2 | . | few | CASSDHLRGRMNTEAFF | TGCGCCAGCAGCGACCACCTCAGGGGCCGCATGAACACTGAAGCTTTCTTT
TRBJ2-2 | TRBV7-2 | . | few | CASSPQRHTGELFF | TGTGCCAGCAGCCCCCAGCGGCACACCGGGGAGCTGTTTTTT
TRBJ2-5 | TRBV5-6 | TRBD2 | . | CASSRQRGLVQETQYF | TGTGCCAGCAGCAGGCAGCGGGGGCTGGTCCAAGAGACCCAGTACTTC
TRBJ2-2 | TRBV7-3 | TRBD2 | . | CASSLRLAGNTGELFF | TGTGCCAGCAGCTTAAGGCTAGCGGGGAACACCGGGGAGCTGTTTTTT
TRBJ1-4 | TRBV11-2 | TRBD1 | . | CASSLSGQGNEKLFF | TGTGCCAGCAGCTTAAGTGGACAGGGTAATGAAAAACTGTTTTTT
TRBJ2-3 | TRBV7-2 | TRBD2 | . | CASRRGASGRADTQYF | TGTGCCAGCAGAAGAGGGGCTAGCGGGAGGGCAGATACGCAGTATTTT
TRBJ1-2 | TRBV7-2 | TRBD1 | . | CASSQDRGYGYTF | TGTGCCAGCAGCCAGGACAGGGGGTATGGCTACACCTTC
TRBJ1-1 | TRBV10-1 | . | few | CASSARGGARTEAFF | TGCGCCAGCAGTGCAAGGGGGGGGGCGAGGACTGAAGCTTTCTTT
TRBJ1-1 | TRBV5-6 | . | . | CASSLRGAVTEAFF | TGTGCCAGCAGCTTAAGGGGGGCTGTCACTGAAGCTTTCTTT
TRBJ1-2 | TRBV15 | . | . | CATSREVLYGYTF | TGTGCCACCAGCAGGGAAGTACTCTATGGCTACACCTTC
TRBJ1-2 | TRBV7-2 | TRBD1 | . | CASSQDRVKGYTF | TGTGCCAGCAGCCAGGACAGGGTTAAAGGCTACACCTTC
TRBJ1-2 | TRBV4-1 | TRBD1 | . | CASSPQDRVPGCTF | TGCGCCAGCAGTCCCCAAGACAGGGTACCCGGCTGCACCTTC